These 20 T cell receptor beta chains originate from one sample sequenced in a study of blood T cell repertoires in COVID-19. Data came from immunoSEQ multiplex PCR; TCRdb stores just in-frame clones and leaves some out. The sample holds 300,000 to 450,000 clones, around 87% seen once. The specimen sequenced was PBMCs or T cells enriched from blood (not recorded which). Every receptor here comes from a man in his thirties or forties who had recovered from COVID-19.

This sequence joins TRBV2 and TRBJ2-6, with 7 bases lining up with TRBD1. The germline gives CDR1 SNHLY, CDR2 FYNNEI. This CDR3 is built from 17 residues. The trim removed 4 bases at V and 0 bases at J, leaving 6 bases unmatched. The CDR3 DNA is TGTGCCAGCAGTGTGGACAGGATGCGCTCTGGGGCCAACGTCCTGACTTTC. It is translated as CASSVDRMRSGANVLTF.

Turning to this clone: At one of its ends the junction is not consistent with the germline gene, which may arise from a read error. The chain couples TRBV6-5 to TRBJ1-2, with TRBD1 identical over 7 bases. Germline V gives CDR1 MNHEY, CDR2 SVGAGI. The CDR3 totals 14 residues. The CDR3 loop is CASTTRGQPGRPVF. CDR3 in DNA: TGTGCCAGCACCACAAGGGGACAGCCAGGCCGCCCCGTCTTC.

The rearrangement uses TRBV6-1 and TRBJ1-4, with D hard to call. V lost 1 base to trimming and J lost 5 bases, with 8 bases between them. CDR3 size: 14 residues. CDR1 and CDR2 from the germline V gene are MNHNS and SASEGT. CDR3 DNA: TGTGCCAGCAGTGAAGGGGCAGGAAATGAAAAACTGTTTTTT. Translation gives CASSEGAGNEKLFF.

The rearrangement joins TRBV2 to TRBJ1-5, with 7 bases aligning to TRBD1. This CDR3 is 14 amino acids long. Germline V gene sequence: CDR1 SNHLY, CDR2 FYNNEI. Trimming took 6 bases from V and 9 from J; bases not matched to a gene: 11. As DNA, the CDR3 is TGTGCCAGCAGCGCTGACAGGGTGGTAGGGCCCCAGCATTTT. Protein: CASSADRVVGPQHF.

The rearrangement joins TRBV5-1 to TRBJ1-4, with 7 nucleotides matching TRBD1. V lost 4 bases, J lost 4 bases, and 4 bases stayed unmatched. Germline CDR1 and CDR2: SGHRS and YFSETQ. The CDR3 extends over 14 amino acids. Here the CDR3 DNA reads TGCGCCAGCAGCCGGGGACAGCTTAATGAAAAACTGTTTTTT. This translates into CASSRGQLNEKLFF.

This clone was observed a single time. This chain joins TRBV2 and TRBJ2-7; 8 positions agree with TRBD1. The CDR3 has 13 residues. J was trimmed by 2 bases and V by 5 bases; bases with no gene match: 2. CDR1 is SNHLY and CDR2 is FYNNEI in the germline V gene. The CDR3 nucleotides are TGTGCCAGCAGTCAACAGGGGGCCTACGAGCAGTACTTC. It is translated as CASSQQGAYEQYF. The full variable domain, rest sourced from reference TRBV2 and TRBJ2-7, is EPEVTQTPSHQVTQMGQEVILRCVPISNHLYFYWYRQILGQKVEFLVSFYNNEISEKSEIFDDQFSVERPDGSNFTLKIRSTKLEDSAMYFCASSQQGAYEQYFGPGTRLTVT.

The V call is TRBV30, the J call TRBJ2-1, with D possibly TRBD2 on 6 matching bases. The CDR3 extends over 16 amino acids. CDR1 is GTSNPN, CDR2 SVGIG, per germline (reference sequence). V shed 5 bases and J shed 7 bases, with 24 bases lying between them. The CDR3 coding sequence is TGTGCCTGGCCACCTCGGGGACGGAGGGATTGGAATGAGCAGTTCTTC. Its translation is CAWPPRGRRDWNEQFF.

The chain carries TRBV15 and TRBJ1-1; perhaps TRBD1 as D (6 bases). The CDR3 sequence is 14 residues long. The V gene's germline CDR1 is LNHNV and CDR2 YYDKDF (reference sequence). V shed 4 bases and J shed 4 bases, with 13 bases lying between them. CDR3: CATSNQGTFTEAFF. CDR3 coding DNA: TGTGCCACCAGCAACCAGGGGACGTTCACTGAAGCTTTCTTT.

The chain has TRBV3-1 (or the pseudogene TRBV3-2) and TRBJ2-5; 8 positions match TRBD1. The trim removed 2 bases at V and 2 bases at J, leaving 13 bases unmatched. CDR3 size: 18 residues. The V gene's germline CDR1 is LGHDT and CDR2 YNNKEL (reference sequence). DNA for the CDR3: TGTGCCAGCAGCCAACTGCTCCGGGACAGGAATGGTCAAGAGACCCAGTACTTC. The encoded protein is CASSQLLRDRNGQETQYF.

The chain has TRBV3-1 (or the pseudogene TRBV3-2) and TRBJ1-5; possibly TRBD1 for D (5 bases). The V gene lost 1 base and the J gene lost 4 bases, with 11 bases spanning the gap. Germline assignment: CDR1 LGHDT and CDR2 YNNKEL (reference sequence). The CDR3 has 15 residues. CDR3 coding DNA: TGTGCCAGCAGCCAAGGGTCAGGGATAAATCAGCCCCAGCATTTT. Translating gives CASSQGSGINQPQHF.

V gene TRBV27 combines with J gene TRBJ2-7, with 8 nucleotides matching TRBD1. Germline loops: CDR1 MNHEY, CDR2 SMNVEV (reference sequence). The J segment lost 6 bases and the V segment lost 6 bases, leaving 10 bases of the junction unmatched. The CDR3 contains 14 residues. DNA for the CDR3: TGTGCCAGCAGCCCTGGACAGGGAGGAGTCGAGCAGTACTTC. This encodes CASSPGQGGVEQYF.

A word on this clone: The sample contains more than one DNA sequence encoding this CDR3. The chain links TRBV11-2 to TRBJ1-5; TRBD1 might be the D (5 bases). V lost 1 base, J lost 5 bases, and 6 bases lay in between. Germline assignment: CDR1 SGHAT and CDR2 FQNNGV. The CDR3 consists of 13 residues. CDR3 DNA sequence: TGTGCCAGCAGCTTAGGGGGCTATCAGCCCCAGCATTTT. It is translated as CASSLGGYQPQHF.

This clone was seen just once. The CDR3 DNA reads TGTGCCAGCTCACCCCATAGGGGGTTAACAGATACGCAGTATTTT. This encodes CASSPHRGLTDTQYF. V is TRBV18 and J is TRBJ2-3, with D possibly being TRBD1 (6 bases). The CDR3 is made up of 15 amino acids. From germline, CDR1 is KGHSH and CDR2 LQKENI. V was clipped by 3 bases and J by 3 bases, with 13 bases between them. The full variable domain, with the rest looked up from reference TRBV18 and TRBJ2-3, is NAGVMQNPRHLVRRRGQEARLRCSPMKGHSHVYWYRQLPEEGLKFMVYLQKENIIDESGMPKERFSAEFPKEGPSILRIQQVVRGDSAAYFCASSPHRGLTDTQYFGPGTRLTVL.

The chain employs TRBV15 and TRBJ1-1; 8 bases are a match to TRBD1. Unmatched junction bases numbered 6, after V lost 2 bases and J lost 4 bases. The CDR3 has 15 amino acids. Germline CDR1 is LNHNV and CDR2 is YYDKDF (reference sequence). The CDR3 DNA follows: TGTGCCACCAGCAGAACTGGCGACAGGGGCACTGAAGCTTTCTTT. It specifies CATSRTGDRGTEAFF.

This clone has only a few counts. The CDR3 region is CASTPPGLAGRYEQYF. CDR3 bases: TGTGCCAGCACTCCCCCGGGACTAGCGGGGAGATACGAGCAGTACTTC. The rearrangement links TRBV2 to TRBJ2-7, with TRBD2 matching 13 bases. Unmatched junction bases numbered 10, after V lost 7 bases and J lost 4 bases. Germline V CDR1 and CDR2: SNHLY, FYNNEI. The CDR3 is 16 residues long.

The rearrangement links TRBV19 to TRBJ2-1; 8 nucleotides line up with TRBD1. V lost 7 bases to trimming and J lost 8 bases; unmatched junction nucleotides: 16. CDR1 and CDR2 from the germline V gene are LNHDA and SQIVND (reference sequence). The CDR3 is made up of 16 amino acids. The CDR3 loop reads CASKSSGGQGLDEQFF. CDR3 coding DNA: TGTGCCAGTAAATCTTCTGGTGGACAGGGATTGGATGAGCAGTTCTTC.

V and J are TRBV23-1 and TRBJ1-5, with TRBD1 identical over 7 bases. TRBV23-1 is an open reading frame whose function is uncertain. CDR3 length: 17 amino acids. Losses at the gene ends were 7 bases for V and 3 bases for J; bases not matched to a gene: 15. The CDR3 DNA reads TGCGCCAGCATCATACTGGTCCCAGGGGGGAACAATCAGCCCCAGCATTTT. This sequence encodes CASIILVPGGNNQPQHF.

The chain links TRBV7-9 to TRBJ1-2; D uncertain. V was pared by 0 bases and J by 6 bases, with 8 bases between. Germline loops: CDR1 SEHNR, CDR2 FQNEAQ (reference sequence). This CDR3 is 13 amino acids long. The CDR3 region has the DNA TGTGCCAGCAGCTTAGCCACAGATAATGGCTACACCTTC. Protein product: CASSLATDNGYTF. The full variable domain, its missing parts supplied by reference TRBV7-9 and TRBJ1-2, is DTGVSQNPRHKITKRGQNVTFRCDPISEHNRLYWYRQTLGQGPEFLTYFQNEAQLEKSRLLSDRFSAERPKGSFSTLEIQRTEQGDSAMYLCASSLATDNGYTFGSGTRLTVV.

This chain connects TRBV7-2 to TRBJ2-5, with TRBD1 matching over 12 bases. This CDR3 comprises 16 residues. Germline V CDR1 and CDR2: SGHTA, FQGNSA. V trimming: 4 bases; J trimming: 4 bases; junction bases outside the gene matches: 7. Written as DNA, the CDR3 is TGTGCCAGCAGCTCTTATTGGGACAGGGGGCCAGAGACCCAGTACTTC. Translated: CASSSYWDRGPETQYF.

V gene TRBV5-4 combines with J gene TRBJ2-3; 9 bases are shared with TRBD1. Trimming took 3 bases from V and 6 from J; bases not matched to a gene: 5. CDR1 SGHNT and CDR2 YYREEE come from the germline V gene (reference sequence). There are 14 residues in the CDR3. In DNA form, the CDR3 reads TGTGCCAGCAGCTCGGGACAGGGAACCGATACGCAGTATTTT. Translating it yields CASSSGQGTDTQYF.